The subject of this entry is one T cell receptor (beta chain). Its specificity is unknown. Recent vaccinations or acute infections were absent in the healthy HIV-negative adult donors. V lost 4 bases and J lost 2, with 10 bases in between. Germline V lookup: CDR1 SGHNT, CDR2 YYREEE (reference sequence). The CDR3 length is 14 residues. These data belong to a study of shared clonotypes between healthy human individuals. General observations from the study: Naive subsets typically showed greater estimated richness than memory subsets.

Genomic DNA belonging to each subset was distributed in equal measure over several immunoSEQ plates. Sequenced by immunoSEQ multiplex PCR; TCRdb stores in-frame clones only, minus some. The sample holds a few million clones, around 95% seen once. The chain employs TRBV5-4 and TRBJ1-3, with D maybe TRBD1 (6 bases). The sample was naive CD4+ T cells sorted from blood. This sample's subset: CD45RA+ positively selected. The clonotype originates from a man aged 18 to 35 in good health. The CDR3 DNA is TGTGCCAGCAGCCCGGACAGTACTGGAAACACCATATATTTT. Residues: CASSPDSTGNTIYF.